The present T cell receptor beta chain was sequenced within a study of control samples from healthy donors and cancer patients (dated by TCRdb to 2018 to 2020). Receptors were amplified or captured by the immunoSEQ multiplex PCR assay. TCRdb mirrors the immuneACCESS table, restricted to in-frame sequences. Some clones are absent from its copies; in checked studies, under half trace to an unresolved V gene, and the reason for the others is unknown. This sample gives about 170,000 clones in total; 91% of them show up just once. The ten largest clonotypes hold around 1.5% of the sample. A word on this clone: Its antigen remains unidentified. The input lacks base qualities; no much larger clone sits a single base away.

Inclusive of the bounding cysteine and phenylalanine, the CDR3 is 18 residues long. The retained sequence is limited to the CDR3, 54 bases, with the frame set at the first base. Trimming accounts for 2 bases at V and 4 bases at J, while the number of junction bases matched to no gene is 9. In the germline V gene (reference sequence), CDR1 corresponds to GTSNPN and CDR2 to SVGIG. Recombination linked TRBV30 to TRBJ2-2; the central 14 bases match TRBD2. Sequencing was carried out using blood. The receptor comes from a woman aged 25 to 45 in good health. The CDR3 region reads CAWSSPGLAGVVTGELFF. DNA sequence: TGTGCCTGGAGTTCACCGGGACTAGCGGGAGTGGTCACCGGGGAGCTGTTTTTT.